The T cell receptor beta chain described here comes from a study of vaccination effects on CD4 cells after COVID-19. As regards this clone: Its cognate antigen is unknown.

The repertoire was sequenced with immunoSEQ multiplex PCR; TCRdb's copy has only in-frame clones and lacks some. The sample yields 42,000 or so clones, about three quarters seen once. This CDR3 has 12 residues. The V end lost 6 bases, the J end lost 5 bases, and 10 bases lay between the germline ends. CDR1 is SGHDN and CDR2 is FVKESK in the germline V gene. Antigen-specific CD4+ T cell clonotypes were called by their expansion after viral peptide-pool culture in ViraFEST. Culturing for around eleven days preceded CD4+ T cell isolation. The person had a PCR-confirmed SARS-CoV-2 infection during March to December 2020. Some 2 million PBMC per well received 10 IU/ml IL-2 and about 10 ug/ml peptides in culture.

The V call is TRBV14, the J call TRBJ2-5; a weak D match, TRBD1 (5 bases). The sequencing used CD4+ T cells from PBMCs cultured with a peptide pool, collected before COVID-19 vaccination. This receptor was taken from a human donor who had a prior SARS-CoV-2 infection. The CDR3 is CASSLNRETQYF. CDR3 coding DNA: TGTGCCAGCAGTCTAAACAGGGAGACCCAGTACTTC.